This T cell receptor beta chain was documented in a study of T cell responses to AZD1222 COVID-19 vaccine. Study-level points and caveats: CD4 TCRs associated with vaccination spanned spike, dominating at 160-218 and 743-854.

Clones were sequenced by immunoSEQ multiplex PCR, and TCRdb holds only the in-frame ones, with some missing. The data hold about 100,000 clones, with around 87% observed a single time. As to this clone: The antigen remains unidentified.

V lost 6 bases and J 6 bases, leaving 15 bases between the germline ends. Germline V gene lookup returns CDR1 MDHEN and CDR2 SYDVKM. The CDR3 sequence is 14 residues long. Sample: peripheral blood, taken on day 0 of MenACWY control vaccination. The receptor's source is an adult in good health. The V and J genes are TRBV28 and TRBJ2-1; D is perhaps TRBD1 (6 bases). In nucleotides, the CDR3 is TGTGCCAGCAGCCAAGACAGGCTAGGCAATGAGCAGTTCTTC. It yields the protein CASSQDRLGNEQFF.